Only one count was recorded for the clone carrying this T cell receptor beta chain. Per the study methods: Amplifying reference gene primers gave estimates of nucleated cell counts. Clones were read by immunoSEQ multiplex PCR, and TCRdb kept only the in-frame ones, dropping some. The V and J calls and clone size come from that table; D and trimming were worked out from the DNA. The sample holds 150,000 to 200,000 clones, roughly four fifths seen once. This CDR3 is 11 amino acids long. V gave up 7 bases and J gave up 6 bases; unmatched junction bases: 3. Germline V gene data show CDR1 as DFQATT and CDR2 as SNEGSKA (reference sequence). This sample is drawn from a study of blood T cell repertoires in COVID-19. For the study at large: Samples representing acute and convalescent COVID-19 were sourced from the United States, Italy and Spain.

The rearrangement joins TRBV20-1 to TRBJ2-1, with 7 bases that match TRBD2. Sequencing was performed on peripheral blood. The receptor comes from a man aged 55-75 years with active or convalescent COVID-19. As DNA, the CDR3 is TGCAGTGTGGCGGGAGCCAATGAGCAGTTCTTC. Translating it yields CSVAGANEQFF.